This T cell receptor beta chain is drawn from a study of T cell changes during pregnancy in multiple sclerosis. Germline CDR1 and CDR2: SGHVS and FQNEAQ. The CDR3 spans 13 residues. V shed 3 bases and J shed 3 bases, with 9 bases lying between them. Sequencing was performed with immunoSEQ multiplex PCR; in TCRdb, only in-frame clones are kept and a portion is missing. The sample consists of some 70,000 clones, approximately 92% of them appearing once. The sequenced sample was peripheral blood, obtained after pregnancy. This receptor was obtained from a female donor in good health, enrolled as a control in a pregnancy study. The V call is TRBV7-8, the J call TRBJ2-7; D is ambiguous. DNA for the CDR3: TGTGCCAGCAGCTTTGGAGAGGACTACGAGCAGTACTTC. Encoded protein: CASSFGEDYEQYF. Supplemented by reference TRBV7-8 and TRBJ2-7, the full variable domain reads GAGVSQSPRYKVAKRGQDVALRCDPISGHVSLFWYQQALGQGPEFLTYFQNEAQLDKSGLPSDRFFAERPEGSVSTLKIQRTQQEDSAVYLCASSFGEDYEQYFGPGTRLTVT.